A selection of T cell receptor beta chains follows, all from one sample in a study of blood T cell repertoires in COVID-19. Here immunoSEQ multiplex PCR was the method, and the copy in TCRdb shows in-frame clones only, minus some. The repertoire holds 75,000 to 90,000 clones, about 85% seen once, with over 15% in the top ten. Sequencing was carried out using peripheral blood. The receptors were sampled from an elderly man with active or convalescent COVID-19. The CDR3 runs from the conserved cysteine through the conserved F or W. The order of the fields is CDR3 length, J gene, clone size, D gene, V gene, CDR3 DNA, CDR3 protein. D genes are given only for firm matches. The size entry is marked missing in some rows and otherwise reads once, few, many or a size class.

len: 13
j_gene: TRBJ2-3
abundance: few
d_gene: TRBD2
v_gene: TRBV13
CDR3nt: TGTGCCAGCAGTAGCGGGAGGGCGGATACGCAGTATTTT
CDR3aa: CASSSGRADTQYF

len: 15
j_gene: TRBJ2-2
abundance: -
d_gene: TRBD1
v_gene: TRBV6-5
CDR3nt: TGTGCCAGCAACGCGGACAGGACCGACACCGGGGAGCTGTTTTTT
CDR3aa: CASNADRTDTGELFF

len: 13
j_gene: TRBJ1-2
abundance: -
d_gene: -
v_gene: TRBV5-1
CDR3nt: TGCGCCAGCAGCGCAGGATTGAACTATGGCTACACCTTC
CDR3aa: CASSAGLNYGYTF

len: 13
j_gene: TRBJ2-3
abundance: -
d_gene: -
v_gene: TRBV27
CDR3nt: TGTGCCAGCACAGCGGCCTACACAGATACGCAGTATTTT
CDR3aa: CASTAAYTDTQYF

len: 16
j_gene: TRBJ1-5
abundance: -
d_gene: TRBD1
v_gene: TRBV4-1
CDR3nt: TGCGCCAGTGAATCCGGGACAGGGGCCTTCGGAGAACCCCAGCATTTT
CDR3aa: CASESGTGAFGEPQHF

len: 18
j_gene: TRBJ2-1
abundance: few
d_gene: TRBD2
v_gene: TRBV12-5
CDR3nt: TGTGCTAGTGGCCCCTCCGGGACTAGCGGGAGAAGTCTTCGGGAGCAGTTCTTC
CDR3aa: CASGPSGTSGRSLREQFF

len: 16
j_gene: TRBJ2-3
abundance: -
d_gene: TRBD1
v_gene: TRBV5-1
CDR3nt: TGCGCCAGCAGACAAGGACAGGGAGATAGCACAGATACGCAGTATTTT
CDR3aa: CASRQGQGDSTDTQYF

len: 14
j_gene: TRBJ1-4
abundance: -
d_gene: -
v_gene: TRBV19
CDR3nt: TGTGCCAGTAGGACTCAGGGGAGTGATGAAAAACTGTTTTTT
CDR3aa: CASRTQGSDEKLFF

len: 14
j_gene: TRBJ1-6
abundance: -
d_gene: -
v_gene: TRBV6-5
CDR3nt: TGTGCCAGCATATGGAGCTCCTATAATTCACCCCTCCACTTT
CDR3aa: CASIWSSYNSPLHF

len: 14
j_gene: TRBJ2-3
abundance: once
d_gene: -
v_gene: TRBV5-1
CDR3nt: TGCGCCAGCAGCTTGAGGGGAGGAAAAGATACGCAGTATTTT
CDR3aa: CASSLRGGKDTQYF

len: 17
j_gene: TRBJ2-2
abundance: -
d_gene: -
v_gene: TRBV3-1/TRBV3-2
CDR3nt: TGTGCCAGCAGCCAAGATCTAACCCTCAAGAACACCGGGGAGCTGTTTTTT
CDR3aa: CASSQDLTLKNTGELFF

len: 15
j_gene: TRBJ2-5
abundance: -
d_gene: TRBD1
v_gene: TRBV5-6
CDR3nt: TGTGCCAGCAGCTCCGGGACAGGGGGCGTAGAGACCCAGTACTTC
CDR3aa: CASSSGTGGVETQYF

len: 14
j_gene: TRBJ1-4
abundance: -
d_gene: -
v_gene: TRBV7-8
CDR3nt: TGTGCCAGCAGCTTGCGCAGGGGATGGGAAAAACTGTTTTTT
CDR3aa: CASSLRRGWEKLFF

len: 16
j_gene: TRBJ1-2
abundance: -
d_gene: TRBD1
v_gene: TRBV27
CDR3nt: TGTGCCAGCAGTTTATCAGGGGGCCCCGTCCTTGAGGGCTACACCTTC
CDR3aa: CASSLSGGPVLEGYTF

len: 16
j_gene: TRBJ2-2
abundance: -
d_gene: TRBD2
v_gene: TRBV15
CDR3nt: TGTGCCACCAGCAGCCTACTAGCGGGAGACACCGGGGAGCTGTTTTTT
CDR3aa: CATSSLLAGDTGELFF

len: 15
j_gene: TRBJ1-6
abundance: -
d_gene: TRBD1
v_gene: TRBV6-1
CDR3nt: TGTGCCAGCAGTGAAGCTCCAGGGGGCAGCTCACCCCTCCACTTT
CDR3aa: CASSEAPGGSSPLHF

len: 14
j_gene: TRBJ1-2
abundance: few
d_gene: TRBD1
v_gene: TRBV6-1
CDR3nt: TGTGCCAGCAGTGAAAGGTGGGACAGGAGAGCTTACACCTTC
CDR3aa: CASSERWDRRAYTF

len: 16
j_gene: TRBJ1-5
abundance: -
d_gene: -
v_gene: TRBV3-1/TRBV3-2
CDR3nt: TGTGCCAGCAACCTCCCCTGGGCATATAGCAATCAGCCCCAGCATTTT
CDR3aa: CASNLPWAYSNQPQHF

len: 17
j_gene: TRBJ1-6
abundance: -
d_gene: TRBD1
v_gene: TRBV28
CDR3nt: TGTGCCAGCAGTTCCACTTTTGACAGGGGGCCTTTTTCACCCCTCCACTTT
CDR3aa: CASSSTFDRGPFSPLHF

len: 18
j_gene: TRBJ2-1
abundance: -
d_gene: TRBD1
v_gene: TRBV6-1
CDR3nt: TGTGCCAGCAGTGACTTGGGACAGGGCCCTCCCTCCTACAATGAGCAGTTCTTC
CDR3aa: CASSDLGQGPPSYNEQFF

len: 15
j_gene: TRBJ2-4
abundance: -
d_gene: -
v_gene: TRBV5-1
CDR3nt: TGCGCCAGCAGCTTGGTTACAGGAGGGACAAACATTCAGTACTTC
CDR3aa: CASSLVTGGTNIQYF

len: 14
j_gene: TRBJ1-4
abundance: -
d_gene: -
v_gene: TRBV11-2
CDR3nt: TGTGCCAGCAGCTCATCAGGGGTGTGGGAAAAACTGTTTTTT
CDR3aa: CASSSSGVWEKLFF

len: 11
j_gene: TRBJ1-2
abundance: -
d_gene: TRBD1
v_gene: TRBV12-3/TRBV12-4
CDR3nt: TGTGCCAGCAGTTACAGGGGTGGCTACACCTTC
CDR3aa: CASSYRGGYTF

len: 13
j_gene: TRBJ1-5
abundance: -
d_gene: -
v_gene: TRBV6-5
CDR3nt: TGTGCCAGCAGGAGGATCCCCAATCAGCCCCAGCATTTT
CDR3aa: CASRRIPNQPQHF

len: 14
j_gene: TRBJ1-4
abundance: -
d_gene: TRBD1
v_gene: TRBV11-2
CDR3nt: TGTGCCAGCAGTAACCGGGACAGAAATGAAAAACTGTTTTTT
CDR3aa: CASSNRDRNEKLFF

len: 13
j_gene: TRBJ2-2
abundance: -
d_gene: -
v_gene: TRBV11-2
CDR3nt: TGTGCCAGCAGCACGAATGGGCCCGGGGAGCTGTTTTTT
CDR3aa: CASSTNGPGELFF

len: 14
j_gene: TRBJ2-3
abundance: -
d_gene: -
v_gene: TRBV18
CDR3nt: TGTGCCAGCTCACCAGACAGGCCCACAGATACGCAGTATTTT
CDR3aa: CASSPDRPTDTQYF

len: 17
j_gene: TRBJ1-6
abundance: -
d_gene: TRBD1
v_gene: TRBV27
CDR3nt: TGTGCCAGCAGTCCCAGACAGGGGGCATGGAGTAATTCACCCCTCCACTTT
CDR3aa: CASSPRQGAWSNSPLHF

len: 16
j_gene: TRBJ2-1
abundance: -
d_gene: TRBD2
v_gene: TRBV9
CDR3nt: TGTGCCAGCAGCGCCCGCGTAGGTAGCGGGAGCTATGAGCAGTTCTTC
CDR3aa: CASSARVGSGSYEQFF